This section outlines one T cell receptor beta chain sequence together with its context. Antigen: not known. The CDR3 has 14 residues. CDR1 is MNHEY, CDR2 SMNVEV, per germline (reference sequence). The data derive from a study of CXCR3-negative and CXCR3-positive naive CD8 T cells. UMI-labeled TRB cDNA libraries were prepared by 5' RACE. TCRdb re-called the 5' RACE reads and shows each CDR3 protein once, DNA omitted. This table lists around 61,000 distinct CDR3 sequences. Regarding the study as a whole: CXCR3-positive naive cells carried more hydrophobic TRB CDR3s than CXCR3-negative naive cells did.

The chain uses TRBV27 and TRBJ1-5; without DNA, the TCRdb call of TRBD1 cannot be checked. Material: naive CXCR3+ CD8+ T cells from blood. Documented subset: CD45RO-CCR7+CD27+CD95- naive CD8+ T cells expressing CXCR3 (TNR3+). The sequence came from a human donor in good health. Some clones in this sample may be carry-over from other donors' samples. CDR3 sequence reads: CASGEGGSNQPQHF.